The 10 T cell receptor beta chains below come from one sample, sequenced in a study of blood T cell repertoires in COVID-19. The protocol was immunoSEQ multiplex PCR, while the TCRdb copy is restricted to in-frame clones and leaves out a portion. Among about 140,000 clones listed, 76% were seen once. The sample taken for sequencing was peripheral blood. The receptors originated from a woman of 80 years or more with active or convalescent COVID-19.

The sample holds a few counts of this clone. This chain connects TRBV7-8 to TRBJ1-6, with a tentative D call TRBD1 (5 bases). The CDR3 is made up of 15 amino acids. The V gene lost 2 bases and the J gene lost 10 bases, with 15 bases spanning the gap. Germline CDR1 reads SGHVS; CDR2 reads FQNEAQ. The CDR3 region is CASSLSSGIGSPLHF. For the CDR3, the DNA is TGTGCCAGCAGCTTAAGTTCAGGGATTGGGTCACCCCTCCACTTT. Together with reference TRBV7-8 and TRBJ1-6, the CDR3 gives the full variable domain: GAGVSQSPRYKVAKRGQDVALRCDPISGHVSLFWYQQALGQGPEFLTYFQNEAQLDKSGLPSDRFFAERPEGSVSTLKIQRTQQEDSAVYLCASSLSSGIGSPLHFGNGTRLTVT.

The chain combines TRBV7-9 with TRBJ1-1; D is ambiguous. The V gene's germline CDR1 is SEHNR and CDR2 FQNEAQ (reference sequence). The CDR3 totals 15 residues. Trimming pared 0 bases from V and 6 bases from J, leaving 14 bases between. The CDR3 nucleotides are TGTGCCAGCAGCTTAGCCGGCGGAGGGTTGGCTGAAGCTTTCTTT. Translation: CASSLAGGGLAEAFF. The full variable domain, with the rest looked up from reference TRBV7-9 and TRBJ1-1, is DTGVSQNPRHKITKRGQNVTFRCDPISEHNRLYWYRQTLGQGPEFLTYFQNEAQLEKSRLLSDRFSAERPKGSFSTLEIQRTEQGDSAMYLCASSLAGGGLAEAFFGQGTRLTVV.

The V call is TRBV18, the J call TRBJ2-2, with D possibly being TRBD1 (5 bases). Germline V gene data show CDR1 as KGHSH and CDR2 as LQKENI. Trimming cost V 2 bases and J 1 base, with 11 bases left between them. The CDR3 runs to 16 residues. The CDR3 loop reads CASSPIRTGNTGELFF. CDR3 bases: TGTGCCAGCTCACCAATTCGAACAGGGAACACCGGGGAGCTGTTTTTT.

The CDR3 bases are TGTGCCAGCAGGCGCACAGGGGCGGGGGAGACCCAGTACTTC. The encoded protein is CASRRTGAGETQYF. The chain is built from TRBV6-5 and TRBJ2-5; possibly TRBD1 for D (7 bases). The V gene's germline CDR1 is MNHEY and CDR2 SVGAGI. The V end was cut by 6 bases, the J end by 5 bases, with 16 bases between. The CDR3 is made up of 14 amino acids.

The CDR3 DNA is TGTGCCAGCACCGGGACAGGGTACTATGGCTACACCTTC. Its protein is CASTGTGYYGYTF. The chain combines TRBV28 with TRBJ1-2; TRBD1 agrees at 9 bases. The V and J ends lost 7 bases and 3 bases, in that order; junction bases with no gene match: 3. The germline V gene has CDR1 MDHEN and CDR2 SYDVKM. The CDR3 spans 13 residues.

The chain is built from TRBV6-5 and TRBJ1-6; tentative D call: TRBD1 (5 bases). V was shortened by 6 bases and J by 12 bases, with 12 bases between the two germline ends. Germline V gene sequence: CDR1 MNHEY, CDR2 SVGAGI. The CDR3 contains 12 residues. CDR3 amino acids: CASSGTGLPLHF. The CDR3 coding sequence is TGTGCCAGCAGCGGGACTGGTTTACCCCTCCACTTT.

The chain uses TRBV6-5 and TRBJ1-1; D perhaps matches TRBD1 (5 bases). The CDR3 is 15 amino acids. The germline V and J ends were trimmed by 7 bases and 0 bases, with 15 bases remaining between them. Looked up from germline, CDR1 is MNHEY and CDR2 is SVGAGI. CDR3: CASKLEQGLNTEAFF. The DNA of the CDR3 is TGTGCCAGCAAATTGGAGCAGGGATTGAACACTGAAGCTTTCTTT.

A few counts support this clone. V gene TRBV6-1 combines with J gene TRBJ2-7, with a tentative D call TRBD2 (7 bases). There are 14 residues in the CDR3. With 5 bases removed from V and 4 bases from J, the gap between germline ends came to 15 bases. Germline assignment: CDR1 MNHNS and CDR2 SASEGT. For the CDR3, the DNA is TGTGCCAGCAGTCAGGGAGGGGGGGGATACGAGCAGTACTTC. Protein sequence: CASSQGGGGYEQYF.

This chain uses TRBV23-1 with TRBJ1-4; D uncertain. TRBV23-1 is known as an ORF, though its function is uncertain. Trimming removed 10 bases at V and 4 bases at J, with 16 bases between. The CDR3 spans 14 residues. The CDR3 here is CAKFRVRCNEKLFF. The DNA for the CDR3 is TGCGCCAAATTCCGGGTCAGATGTAATGAAAAACTGTTTTTT.

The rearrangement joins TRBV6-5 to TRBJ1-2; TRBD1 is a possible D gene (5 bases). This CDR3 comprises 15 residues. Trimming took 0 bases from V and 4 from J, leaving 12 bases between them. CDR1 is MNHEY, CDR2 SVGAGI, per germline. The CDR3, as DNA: TGTGCCAGCAGTTACTCGGGGGGGAGGGCCTATGGCTACACCTTC. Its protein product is CASSYSGGRAYGYTF.